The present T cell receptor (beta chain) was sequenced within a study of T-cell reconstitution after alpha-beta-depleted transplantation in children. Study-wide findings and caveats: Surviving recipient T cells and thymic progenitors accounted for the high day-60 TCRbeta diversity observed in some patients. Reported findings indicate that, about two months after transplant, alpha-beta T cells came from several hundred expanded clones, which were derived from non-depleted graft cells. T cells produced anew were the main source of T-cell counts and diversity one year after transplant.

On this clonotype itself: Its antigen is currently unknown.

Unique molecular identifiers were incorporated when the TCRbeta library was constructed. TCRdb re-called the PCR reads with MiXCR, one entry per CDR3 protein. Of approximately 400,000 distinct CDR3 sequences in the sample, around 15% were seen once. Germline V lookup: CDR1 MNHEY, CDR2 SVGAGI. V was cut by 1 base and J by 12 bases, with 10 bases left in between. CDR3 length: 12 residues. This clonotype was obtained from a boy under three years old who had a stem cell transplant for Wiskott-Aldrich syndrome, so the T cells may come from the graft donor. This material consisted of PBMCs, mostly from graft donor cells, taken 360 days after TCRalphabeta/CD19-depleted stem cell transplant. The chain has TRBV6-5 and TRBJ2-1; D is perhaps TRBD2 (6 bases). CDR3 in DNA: TGTGCCAGCAGTTACTTAGGAGGGCGGCAGTTCTTC. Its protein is CASSYLGGRQFF.